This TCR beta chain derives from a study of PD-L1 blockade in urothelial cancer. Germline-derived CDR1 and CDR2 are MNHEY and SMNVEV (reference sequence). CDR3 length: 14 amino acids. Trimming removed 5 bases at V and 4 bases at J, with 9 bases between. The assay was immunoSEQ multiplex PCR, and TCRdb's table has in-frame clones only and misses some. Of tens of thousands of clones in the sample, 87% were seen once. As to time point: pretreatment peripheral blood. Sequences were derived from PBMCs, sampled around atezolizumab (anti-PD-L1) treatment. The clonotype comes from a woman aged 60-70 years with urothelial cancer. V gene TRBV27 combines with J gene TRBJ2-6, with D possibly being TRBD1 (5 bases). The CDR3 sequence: CASSGASGANVLTF. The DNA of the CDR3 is TGTGCCAGCAGTGGGGCCTCGGGGGCCAACGTCCTGACTTTC.